This T cell receptor (beta chain) originates from a study of shared clonotypes between healthy human individuals. Overall study: CD4 naive and memory got three plates each, CD8 naive two, CD8 memory one. Study results and limitations: Although depth was large, rarefaction showed that sequencing of the sorted subsets was incomplete.

From germline, CDR1 is SGHDN and CDR2 FVKESK. The CDR3 is 15 amino acids. The V and J ends lost 5 bases and 2 bases, in that order; junction bases with no gene match: 8. As regards this clone: Its antigen remains unknown.

Memory CD4+ cells were the fraction left after CD45RA+ naive selection. Data came from immunoSEQ multiplex PCR; TCRdb stores just in-frame clones and leaves some out. The sample lists about 1,500,000 clones, about 96% occurring once. The sequence came from a man aged 25 to 40 in good health. The sequencing sample was made of naive CD4+ T cells sorted from blood. Noted subset: CD45RA+ positively selected. The chain has TRBV14 and TRBJ2-5; 7 bases match TRBD1. The CDR3 region is CASSSLAGGQETQYF. The CDR3 DNA follows: TGTGCCAGCAGCTCATTGGCAGGGGGTCAAGAGACCCAGTACTTC.